The entry below gives a single TCR beta chain sequence along with its context. Its antigen remains unidentified. Base qualities are not at hand, and no much larger clone is one base apart. Trimming removed 5 bases from V and 5 bases from J, leaving 24 bases between the germline ends. The CDR3 holds 18 amino acids from the cysteine to the phenylalanine. Here the CDR3 DNA is all that survives: 54 bases in frame from base 1. CDR1 and CDR2 (MNHEY, SMNVEV) derive from the germline V gene (reference sequence). The Qiagen DNeasy kit was used to extract genomic DNA both from unsorted PBMCs and from the negatively selected CD4+ and CD8+ fractions. Using primers that anneal to V and J segments, immunoSEQ multiplex PCR amplified the TCR beta CDR3 regions. A synthetic immune receptor repertoire was used to minimize amplification bias, and any residual bias was removed computationally once sequencing was done. As for how the authors treated the data: Repertoire diversity was quantified as the Shannon entropy index using custom Python scripts. Unsorted, CD4+ and CD8+ repertoires were analyzed separately, except in combined analyses where CD4+ and CD8+ sequences were merged in silico. As stored in TCRdb, this immuneACCESS dataset retains in-frame rearrangements with V and J assigned. A fraction of the clones does not appear; measured against another copy, unresolved V genes explain less than half of the discrepancy, and the remainder lacks a known reason. V and J calls and clone size are given by that table; D and trimming were obtained from the DNA. Recorded for this sample are 15,000 to 20,000 clones; just under 85% of them occurred a single time. The top ten constitute less than 8.5% of the sample.

This sample was taken from a study of PD-1 blockade in classical Hodgkin lymphoma (TCRdb year 2020). About the full investigation: To define a peripheral blood immune signature of response to PD-1 blockade in classical Hodgkin lymphoma, the study combined TCR beta sequencing with CyTOF.

The sample's time point label, in plain terms: newly diagnosed, previously untreated cHL patient sample. As a comparison group for the relapsed/refractory trial patients, PBMCs were sequenced from patients with newly diagnosed, previously untreated classical Hodgkin lymphoma. After peripheral blood was drawn into 8 mL Vacutainer Cell Preparation Tubes, PBMCs were isolated by centrifugation and then cryopreserved. Study-wide conclusions, independent of this receptor: Newly diagnosed patients were reported to have lower baseline TCR diversity than healthy donors, and relapsed/refractory patients were reported to have lower baseline TCR diversity still. The study was restricted to a single clinical trial cohort, and the causes of repertoire differences, possibly disease activity or prior therapy, were left undefined.

The sample consisted of peripheral blood mononuclear cells (PBMCs). The receptor comes from a human donor with classical Hodgkin lymphoma. The V gene is TRBV27 and the J gene is TRBJ2-2; there is no confident call for the D gene. The DNA reads TGTGCCAGCAGTCAGTACCCCTCCAGGACCAGGAGAACCGGGGAGCTGTTTTTT. Protein translation: CASSQYPSRTRRTGELFF.